Listed here are 21 T cell receptor beta chains from one sample, sequenced in a study of CD8 T cells in Susac syndrome. It was with random hexamers that 0.5 to 1 ug RNA was reverse transcribed. TCRdb re-called the immunoSEQ multiplex PCR reads through MiXCR, storing one row per CDR3 protein. The sample includes 95,000 to 150,000 distinct CDR3 sequences, approximately 96% of them seen just once. The sample consisted of CD4+ T cells from PBMCs. These receptors were obtained from a human donor with Susac syndrome.

The rearrangement joins TRBV20-1 to TRBJ2-1, with D perhaps matching TRBD1 or TRBD2 (5 bases each). Germline CDR1 reads DFQATT; CDR2 reads SNEGSKA (reference sequence). The V and J ends lost 0 bases and 4 bases respectively, with 13 bases between them. The CDR3 consists of 15 residues. The CDR3 sequence is CSARDMSGHYNEQFF. The CDR3 nucleotides read TGCAGTGCTAGAGATATGAGCGGACATTACAATGAGCAGTTCTTC.

The V gene is TRBV12-3 or TRBV12-4, the J gene TRBJ1-1; 7 bases line up with TRBD1. V was clipped by 5 bases and J by 3 bases; unmatched bases: 15. The CDR3 is 17 amino acids. DNA for the CDR3: TGTGCCAGCAGTAGCACGCGGGACAGAGATTACCACACTGAAGCTTTCTTT. Translated: CASSSTRDRDYHTEAFF.

The rearrangement joins TRBV29-1 to TRBJ2-7; D remains unclear. CDR1 is SQVTM, CDR2 ANQGSEA, per germline. The CDR3 runs to 13 residues. V was cut by 6 bases and J by 4 bases, with 16 bases left in between. The CDR3 sequence: CSVIRMDGYEQYF. The CDR3 nucleotides read TGCAGCGTGATTCGGATGGACGGGTACGAGCAGTACTTC.

The chain links TRBV30 to TRBJ2-5; 12 bases align to TRBD2. Trimming took 2 bases from V and 3 from J; bases not matched to a gene: 4. Per the germline V gene, CDR1 is GTSNPN and CDR2 is SVGIG (reference sequence). This CDR3 is built from 15 residues. CDR3 coding DNA: TGTGCCTGGAGTCGGACTAGCGGGACCGAAGAGACCCAGTACTTC. This translates into CAWSRTSGTEETQYF.

This clonotype was observed once. The chain joins TRBV28 to TRBJ1-5, with 10 positions matching TRBD1. Germline trimming cut 4 bases from V and 6 bases from J; bases unmatched to any gene: 3. Germline lookup yields CDR1 MDHEN and CDR2 SYDVKM. The CDR3 runs to 14 residues. The CDR3 reads CASSSRDRGQPQHF. CDR3 DNA sequence: TGTGCCAGCAGTTCCCGGGACAGGGGTCAGCCCCAGCATTTT.

The gene calls are TRBV3-1 and TRBJ1-1; D uncertain. In germline, CDR1 is LGHDT, CDR2 YNNKEL (reference sequence). Trimming removed 7 bases from V and 0 bases from J, with 12 bases in between. The CDR3 totals 14 residues. The CDR3: CASTEGRMNTEAFF. The CDR3 nucleotides read TGTGCCAGCACTGAGGGTCGGATGAACACTGAAGCTTTCTTT.

The chain joins TRBV19 to TRBJ2-1, with D perhaps TRBD1 or TRBD2 (7 bases each). This CDR3 spans 16 amino acids. Germline V gene data show CDR1 as LNHDA and CDR2 as SQIVND (reference sequence). V lost 5 bases to trimming and J lost 15 bases, with 29 bases between them. CDR3 DNA sequence: TGTGCCAGTAGTTCCCACGCGACAGGGCCAGGGGGGGGGCCGTTCTTC. This translates into CASSSHATGPGGGPFF.

The chain employs TRBV24-1 and TRBJ2-5, with D hard to call. Trimming took off 3 bases at V and 5 bases at J, with 9 bases between the two ends. The germline CDR1 and CDR2 sequences are KGHDR and SFDVKD. The CDR3 loop spans 13 amino acids. CDR3 residues: CATSDTNRETQYF. The CDR3 coding sequence is TGTGCCACCAGTGATACCAATCGGGAGACCCAGTACTTC.

The J gene is TRBJ2-4, the V gene TRBV7-9; D gene ambiguous. Deletions cut 5 bases from V and 8 bases from J, with 10 bases between. Germline CDR1 reads SEHNR; CDR2 reads FQNEAQ (reference sequence). The CDR3 covers 12 residues. The CDR3 region is CASSGGGDIQYF. The DNA of the CDR3 is TGTGCCAGCAGCGGCGGTGGTGACATTCAGTACTTC.

The gene calls are TRBV7-6 and TRBJ2-7, with D perhaps matching TRBD2 (5 bases). V was shortened by 2 bases and J by 0 bases, with 11 bases between the two germline ends. CDR1 is SGHVS, CDR2 FNYEAQ, per germline. The CDR3 loop spans 15 amino acids. This chain's CDR3 is CASSLLSGTSYEQYF. Here the CDR3 DNA reads TGTGCCAGCAGCTTATTGAGCGGAACCTCCTACGAGCAGTACTTC.

This chain connects TRBV7-2 to TRBJ1-5; D is undetermined. The germline V and J ends were trimmed by 4 bases and 2 bases, with 12 bases remaining between them. Germline CDR1 is SGHTA and CDR2 is FQGNSA. The CDR3 is made up of 15 amino acids. The CDR3 spells CASSSGTYGNQPQHF. The CDR3 nucleotides read TGTGCCAGCAGCTCGGGAACCTACGGCAATCAGCCCCAGCATTTT.

This chain links TRBV6-2 or TRBV6-3 with TRBJ2-3; D ambiguous. CDR3 length: 13 residues. Germline V lookup: CDR1 MNHEY, CDR2 SVGEGT. V lost 7 bases and J 2 bases, leaving 10 bases between the germline ends. The CDR3 region is CASKQTTTDTQYF. In DNA form, the CDR3 reads TGTGCCAGCAAACAGACAACCACAGATACGCAGTATTTT.

The genes are TRBV29-1 and TRBJ2-3; no reliable D call. V gave up 6 bases and J gave up 3 bases, with 10 bases separating them. The CDR3 is made up of 12 amino acids. Germline V gene data show CDR1 as SQVTM and CDR2 as ANQGSEA. CDR3 loop: CSVDLGTDTQYF. CDR3 DNA sequence: TGCAGCGTGGACCTGGGAACAGATACGCAGTATTTT.

The V and J genes are TRBV12-3 or TRBV12-4 and TRBJ2-7; 8 bases map to TRBD1. V trimming: 3 bases; J trimming: 6 bases; junction bases outside the gene matches: 4. This CDR3 region has 13 residues. This CDR3 reads CASSFRQGAEQYF. Here the CDR3 DNA reads TGTGCCAGCAGTTTCCGTCAGGGGGCCGAGCAGTACTTC.

V is TRBV4-1 and J is TRBJ2-2; D call uncertain. Trimming took off 2 bases at V and 7 bases at J, with 17 bases between the two ends. Germline-derived CDR1 and CDR2 are MGHRA and YSYEKL. CDR3 length equals 16 residues. The CDR3 sequence: CASSQWWAQRVGELFF. In DNA, the CDR3 is TGCGCCAGCAGCCAATGGTGGGCCCAAAGAGTCGGGGAGCTGTTTTTT.

V usage is TRBV20-1 and J usage is TRBJ2-1; 10 nucleotides align to TRBD2. The CDR3 is 14 amino acids. CDR1 and CDR2 from the germline V gene are DFQATT and SNEGSKA (reference sequence). The trim removed 5 bases at V and 8 bases at J, leaving 9 bases unmatched. CDR3 loop: CSASIAGGKDEQFF. CDR3 nucleotides: TGCAGTGCTTCTATAGCGGGAGGAAAAGATGAGCAGTTCTTC.

This chain links TRBV20-1 with TRBJ1-5; D remains ambiguous. Trimming cost V 0 bases and J 0 bases, with 12 bases left between them. This CDR3 has 16 residues. Germline V gene data show CDR1 as DFQATT and CDR2 as SNEGSKA (reference sequence). The CDR3 reads CSARDAGRTSNQPQHF. In DNA form, the CDR3 reads TGCAGTGCTAGAGATGCGGGGAGGACTAGCAATCAGCCCCAGCATTTT.

The rearrangement links TRBV18 to TRBJ1-1; D call uncertain. V lost 3 bases and J 2 bases, leaving 13 bases between the germline ends. Germline V lookup: CDR1 KGHSH, CDR2 LQKENI. CDR3 length: 15 residues. The CDR3 sequence: CASSPKGTTNTEAFF. The DNA of the CDR3 is TGTGCCAGCTCACCTAAGGGAACTACAAACACTGAAGCTTTCTTT.

This clonotype is a singleton in its sample. CDR3 sequence: CASSQLGQATGELFF. The CDR3 coding sequence is TGTGCCAGCAGCCAATTGGGACAAGCCACCGGGGAGCTGTTTTTT. The gene calls are TRBV4-2 and TRBJ2-2; possibly TRBD1 for D (6 bases). The CDR3 loop spans 15 amino acids. The V end lost 2 bases, the J end lost 4 bases, and 11 bases lay between the germline ends. The germline V gene has CDR1 LGHNA and CDR2 YNFKEQ.

This chain links TRBV5-1 with TRBJ2-3; 7 nucleotides line up with TRBD1. J gave up 2 bases and V 4 bases, and 4 bases lay outside the gene matches. This CDR3 contains 14 residues. Per the germline V gene, CDR1 is SGHRS and CDR2 is YFSETQ. The CDR3 DNA reads TGCGCCAGCAGCCCCGGGACAGACACAGATACGCAGTATTTT. This codes for CASSPGTDTDTQYF.

The CDR3 reads CASSPSGRVITGTGYEQYF. CDR3 coding DNA: TGTGCCAGCAGTCCCTCCGGCAGAGTCATCACAGGGACTGGCTACGAGCAGTACTTC. The V call is TRBV12-3 or TRBV12-4, the J call TRBJ2-7; D might be TRBD1 or TRBD2, each matching 6 bases. The CDR3 spans 19 residues. Deletions cut 5 bases from V and 3 bases from J, with 29 bases between.